One and the same sample provided the 9 T cell receptor beta chains below, sequenced in a study of T-cell memory formation after mild COVID-19. TCRdb re-analysed the 5' RACE reads in MiXCR, keeping a single row per CDR3 protein. The sample gives 390,000 or so distinct CDR3 sequences, roughly 15% of which show up once; approximately 21% is in the top ten. Sequencing used PBMCs or a T cell subset sorted from them (not recorded which). These receptors were obtained from a man aged 18-30 years who had mild COVID-19 (a few samples of this study predate the infection). Cell type and time point are not known.

The chain couples TRBV27 to TRBJ2-3; 9 nucleotides line up with TRBD1. The CDR3 has 15 amino acids. CDR1 MNHEY and CDR2 SMNVEV come from the germline V gene (reference sequence). J gave up 4 bases and V 6 bases, and 8 bases lay outside the gene matches. CDR3 in DNA: TGTGCCAGCAGGAGGGACAGGGTGGGAGCAGATACGCAGTATTTT. Its translation is CASRRDRVGADTQYF.

J is TRBJ2-1 and V is TRBV20-1, with D uncertain. V lost 5 bases and J lost 2, with 16 bases in between. CDR1 and CDR2 from the germline V gene are DFQATT and SNEGSKA (reference sequence). The CDR3 totals 15 residues. The CDR3 reads CSAGIRRGTYNEQFF. In DNA, the CDR3 is TGCAGTGCTGGAATAAGGAGAGGAACCTACAATGAGCAGTTCTTC.

The rearrangement links TRBV18 to TRBJ2-3, with D tentatively TRBD1 (6 bases). In germline, CDR1 is KGHSH, CDR2 LQKENI. The CDR3 runs 16 residues. The V gene lost 3 bases and the J gene lost 5 bases, with 18 bases spanning the gap. DNA for the CDR3: TGTGCCAGCTCACCCCCGGGCGGCAGGGGCGGAGATACGCAGTATTTT. Its protein is CASSPPGGRGGDTQYF.

This clonotype was seen a handful of times. This sequence joins TRBV6-5 and TRBJ2-2; D remains unclear. V lost 0 bases, J lost 6 bases, and 5 bases lay in between. Looked up from germline, CDR1 is MNHEY and CDR2 is SVGAGI. The CDR3 covers 13 residues. The CDR3 region is CASSYSIPGELFF. CDR3 DNA: TGTGCCAGCAGTTACTCTATCCCCGGGGAGCTGTTTTTT.

This clonotype has only a few counts. The chain has TRBV5-6 and TRBJ2-3, with a weak D call TRBD2 (5 bases). CDR1 SGHDT and CDR2 YYEEEE come from the germline V gene. V lost 2 bases and J 1 base, leaving 11 bases between the germline ends. This CDR3 has 15 amino acids. Here the CDR3 reads CASSFGVGGTDTQYF. The CDR3 coding sequence is TGTGCCAGCAGCTTTGGGGTGGGAGGCACAGATACGCAGTATTTT. The full variable domain, completed using reference TRBV5-6 and TRBJ2-3, is DAGVTQSPTHLIKTRGQQVTLRCSPKSGHDTVSWYQQALGQGPQFIFQYYEEEERQRGNFPDRFSGHQFPNYSSELNVNALLLGDSALYLCASSFGVGGTDTQYFGPGTRLTVL.

Only a few counts were recorded for this clonotype. The V call is TRBV7-3, the J call TRBJ2-5, with a possible D match to TRBD2 (6 bases). The CDR3 covers 14 residues. CDR1 is SGHTA and CDR2 is FQGTGA in the germline V gene. Trimming took 2 bases from V and 1 from J, leaving 8 bases between them. CDR3 region: CASSLWGLQETQYF. In DNA, the CDR3 is TGTGCCAGCAGCTTATGGGGACTCCAAGAGACCCAGTACTTC.

The chain carries TRBV7-9 and TRBJ2-7, with D possibly TRBD1 on 6 matching bases. The CDR3 totals 14 residues. The V end lost 5 bases, the J end lost 0 bases, and 11 bases lay between the germline ends. CDR1 is SEHNR and CDR2 is FQNEAQ in the germline V gene (reference sequence). CDR3 residues: CASSSYRASYEQYF. The CDR3 nucleotides are TGTGCCAGCAGCAGCTACAGGGCCTCCTACGAGCAGTACTTC. Variable domain in full (rest from reference TRBV7-9 and TRBJ2-7): DTGVSQNPRHKITKRGQNVTFRCDPISEHNRLYWYRQTLGQGPEFLTYFQNEAQLEKSRLLSDRFSAERPKGSFSTLEIQRTEQGDSAMYLCASSSYRASYEQYFGPGTRLTVT.

This clonotype was observed a few times. This chain joins TRBV7-9 and TRBJ2-3, with TRBD1 matching 7 bases. Per germline, CDR1 SEHNR and CDR2 FQNEAQ (reference sequence). There are 17 residues in the CDR3. V lost 7 bases to trimming and J lost 0 bases; unmatched junction nucleotides: 13. The CDR3 nucleotides are TGTGCCAGCAACTCCGGTGTTCAGGGGGACAGCACAGATACGCAGTATTTT. Amino acid sequence: CASNSGVQGDSTDTQYF. Full variable domain (remainder filled in from reference TRBV7-9 and TRBJ2-3): DTGVSQNPRHKITKRGQNVTFRCDPISEHNRLYWYRQTLGQGPEFLTYFQNEAQLEKSRLLSDRFSAERPKGSFSTLEIQRTEQGDSAMYLCASNSGVQGDSTDTQYFGPGTRLTVL.

The V gene is TRBV6-9, the J gene TRBJ2-4; D remains unclear. CDR1 and CDR2 from the germline V gene are MNHGY and SVAAGI. Trimming took off 7 bases at V and 0 bases at J, with 10 bases between the two ends. The CDR3 has 14 residues. CDR3 DNA: TGTGCCAGCACCCAGAGGAAAGCCAAAAACATTCAGTACTTC. It translates to CASTQRKAKNIQYF.